The clone carrying this T cell receptor (beta chain) was found many times. The antigen remains undetermined. The sample comes from a study of breast tumors, draining lymph nodes, adjacent tissues. The CDR3 totals 12 residues. CDR1 is MDHEN, CDR2 SYDVKM, per germline. J gave up 9 bases and V 7 bases, and 6 bases lay outside the gene matches. TCRdb re-analysed the multiplex PCR reads in MiXCR, keeping a single row per CDR3 protein. Of about 52,000 distinct CDR3 sequences listed, around 40% were seen once; the top ten hold 10%. Overall study results and limits: Tumor and nontumor repertoires were significantly more similar in luminal-like than in basal-like breast cancer. Tumor repertoires ranked between lymph nodes and nontumor tissue in diversity, with V and J gene preferences. Findings are consistent with lymph node origin and intratumoral expansion of most tumor T cells. Data only fit, rather than demonstrated, lymph node origin of most tumor T cells.

Input material: breast tumor tissue. The V gene is TRBV28, the J gene TRBJ2-1; 7 bases map to TRBD2. This TCR was sampled from a female donor with breast cancer. Some clones in this sample may be carry-over from other donors' samples. The CDR3 region is CASTREIGEQFF. The CDR3 DNA sequence: TGTGCCAGCACGCGGGAGATTGGTGAGCAGTTCTTC.